The 10 T cell receptor beta chains below all came from one sample that was sequenced in a study of technical replicates of blood from a handful of donors. TCRdb's table, derived via immunoSEQ multiplex PCR, lists solely in-frame clones and lacks some. The table has some 60,000 clones, 91% seen once. The sequenced sample consisted of PBMCs. The receptors originated from a human donor in good health. Some clones in this sample may be carry-over from other donors' samples.

The rearrangement joins TRBV5-4 to TRBJ2-1, with TRBD2 matching over 11 bases. The CDR3 runs to 16 residues. CDR1 and CDR2 from the germline V gene are SGHNT and YYREEE (reference sequence). V lost 3 bases, J lost 7 bases, and 9 bases stayed unmatched. This CDR3 reads CASSWMASGGTNEQFF. Written as DNA, the CDR3 is TGTGCCAGCAGCTGGATGGCTAGCGGGGGGACGAATGAGCAGTTCTTC.

CDR3 in amino acids: CASSREKTSGREEQYF. The CDR3 nucleotides are TGTGCCAGCAGCCGAGAAAAGACTAGCGGGAGGGAAGAGCAGTACTTC. The chain carries TRBV7-9 and TRBJ2-7, with 14 bases lining up with TRBD2. The V and J ends lost 5 bases and 7 bases, in that order; junction bases with no gene match: 10. CDR1 and CDR2 from the germline V gene are SEHNR and FQNEAQ (reference sequence). The CDR3 covers 16 residues.

V gene TRBV19 combines with J gene TRBJ1-5; the match to TRBD1 covers 7 bases. CDR3 length equals 16 residues. Trimming removed 6 bases from V and 0 bases from J; junction bases left unmatched: 8. The germline CDR1 and CDR2 sequences are LNHDA and SQIVND (reference sequence). The DNA for the CDR3 is TGTGCCAGTAGAGGGGCAGGGGGATATAGCAATCAGCCCCAGCATTTT. This codes for CASRGAGGYSNQPQHF.

This clone has more than one count but fewer than ten. The chain uses TRBV6-6 and TRBJ1-1; D might be TRBD1 (6 bases). The CDR3 consists of 13 residues. CDR1 is MNHNY, CDR2 SVGAGI, per germline (reference sequence). The ends were cut back, 7 bases at V and 6 bases at J, with 15 bases in the middle. The CDR3 nucleotides read TGTGCCAGCACCTTGAGGGGGACCGCTGAAGCTTTCTTT. Amino acid sequence: CASTLRGTAEAFF.

The chain carries TRBV10-3 and TRBJ1-2; D is unresolved. The CDR3 totals 13 residues. Trimming shortened V by 5 bases and J by 6 bases, and 13 bases separated the two germline ends. From germline, CDR1 is ENHRY and CDR2 SYGVKD. CDR3 DNA sequence: TGTGCCATCAGTCCCAGTCCAGTTAATGGCTACACCTTC. It encodes CAISPSPVNGYTF.

The V call is TRBV5-6, the J call TRBJ2-2; the match to TRBD2 covers 8 bases. CDR3 size: 15 residues. Germline V gene lookup returns CDR1 SGHDT and CDR2 YYEEEE. Unmatched junction bases numbered 3, after V lost 4 bases and J lost 1 base. The CDR3 nucleotides read TGTGCCAGCAGCAGAAGCGGGAGGAACACCGGGGAGCTGTTTTTT. Protein: CASSRSGRNTGELFF. Full variable domain (rest looked up from reference TRBV5-6 and TRBJ2-2): DAGVTQSPTHLIKTRGQQVTLRCSPKSGHDTVSWYQQALGQGPQFIFQYYEEEERQRGNFPDRFSGHQFPNYSSELNVNALLLGDSALYLCASSRSGRNTGELFFGEGSRLTVL.

The chain employs TRBV4-2 and TRBJ2-7; 12 bases are shared with TRBD2. The CDR3 is 17 residues long. The germline V gene has CDR1 LGHNA and CDR2 YNFKEQ. V lost 0 bases, J lost 2 bases, and 5 bases stayed unmatched. CDR3 residues: CASSQDLASGGAYEQYF. As DNA, the CDR3 is TGTGCCAGCAGCCAAGATCTAGCTAGCGGGGGGGCCTACGAGCAGTACTTC.

The genes are TRBV7-8 and TRBJ2-3, with 13 bases aligning to TRBD2. V shed 9 bases, J shed 1 base, and the junction held 10 bases outside the gene matches. Germline CDR1 reads SGHVS; CDR2 reads FQNEAQ. The CDR3 is 17 amino acids. CDR3 amino acids: CASKLAGGPLGTDTQYF. The CDR3, as DNA: TGTGCCAGTAAACTAGCGGGGGGGCCGCTGGGCACAGATACGCAGTATTTT.

The CDR3 coding sequence is TGTGCCAGCAGCCCCCCAGGGACCTACGAGCAGTACTTC. Its translation is CASSPPGTYEQYF. The rearrangement joins TRBV7-9 to TRBJ2-7; the D gene is possibly TRBD1 (5 bases). The V and J ends lost 5 bases and 2 bases respectively, with 10 bases between them. The CDR3 extends over 13 amino acids. CDR1 and CDR2 (germline): SEHNR, FQNEAQ (reference sequence).

CDR3 in amino acids: CASSLVSGTYEQYF. In DNA, the CDR3 is TGCGCCAGCAGCTTGGTGAGCGGGACGTACGAGCAGTACTTC. This chain links TRBV5-1 with TRBJ2-7; 7 bases map to TRBD2. CDR3 length: 14 amino acids. The junction had 4 bases not matched to a gene; V was cut back by 0 bases and J by 4 bases. In germline, CDR1 is SGHRS, CDR2 YFSETQ.